This entry describes one TCR beta chain. One base away lies a much larger clone, so this may be a sequencing read error. The entry originates in a study of T-cell memory formation after mild COVID-19. Looked up from germline, CDR1 is SEHNR and CDR2 is FQNEAQ (reference sequence). CDR3 length equals 11 residues. V was shortened by 5 bases and J by 3 bases, with 5 bases between the two germline ends. It was 5'RACE with constant-segment primers that produced the TCR alpha and TCR beta cDNA libraries, which carried sample barcodes and UMIs. Using its own MiXCR run on the 5' RACE reads, TCRdb lists one record per CDR3 protein. Of 75,000 to 95,000 distinct CDR3 sequences listed, 10% to 15% are singletons.

The origin of this receptor is an adult woman who had mild COVID-19 (a few samples of this study predate the infection). Cell type and time point are not known. The chain employs TRBV7-9 and TRBJ2-7; D unresolved. Sequencing input: PBMCs or a T cell subset sorted from them (not recorded which). The CDR3 reads CASSVDYEQYF. Here the CDR3 DNA reads TGTGCCAGCAGCGTAGACTACGAGCAGTACTTC.